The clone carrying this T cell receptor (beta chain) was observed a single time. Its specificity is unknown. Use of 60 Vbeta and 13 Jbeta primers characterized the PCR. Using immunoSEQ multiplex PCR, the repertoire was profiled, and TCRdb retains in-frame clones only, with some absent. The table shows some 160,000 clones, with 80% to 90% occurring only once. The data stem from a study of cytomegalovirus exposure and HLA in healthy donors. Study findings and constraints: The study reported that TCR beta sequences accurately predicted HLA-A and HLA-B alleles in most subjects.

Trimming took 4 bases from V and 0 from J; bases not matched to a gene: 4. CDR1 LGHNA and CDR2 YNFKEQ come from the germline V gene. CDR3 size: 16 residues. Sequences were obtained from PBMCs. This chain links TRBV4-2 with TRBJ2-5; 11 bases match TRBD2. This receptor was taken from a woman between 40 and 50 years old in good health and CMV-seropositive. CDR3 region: CASSRGLAGNQETQYF. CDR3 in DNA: TGTGCCAGCAGCCGCGGACTAGCGGGCAACCAAGAGACCCAGTACTTC.